This TCR beta chain appears in the sequencing data of a study of shared clonotypes between healthy human individuals. At the level of the study: The study drew on two women and a few men aged 18 to 49 as donors.

Germline loops: CDR1 SGHAT, CDR2 FQNNGV. Trimming left V 2 bases short and J 8 bases short, with 14 bases between. The CDR3 is 14 residues long. Findings and limits, study-wide: The generation probabilities recorded for non-shared clonotypes fell below those of clonotypes shared by all four donors. On the whole, naive subsets had larger estimated richness than memory subsets had.

The method was immunoSEQ multiplex PCR; TCRdb's version includes in-frame clones alone and lacks a portion of them. The sample gives approximately 1.4 million clones, around 98% of which show up once; around 0.47% is in the top ten. Healthy HIV-negative adults without recent acute infections or vaccinations served as donors. As to this clone: Its antigen is as yet unknown.

Material: naive CD4+ T cells sorted from blood. This sample's subset: CD45RA+ positively selected. This receptor was obtained from a man aged 25-45 years in good health. The gene calls are TRBV11-2 and TRBJ2-3; tentative D call: TRBD2 (5 bases). As DNA, the CDR3 is TGTGCCAGCAGCTTACCGGGTTTCGAGGGTACGCAGTATTTT. It specifies CASSLPGFEGTQYF.